The sequence of this T cell receptor beta chain was determined in a study of graft-versus-host responses after intestinal transplantation. Overall study context: Transplant recipients had multivisceral, liver-intestinal, or isolated intestinal grafts.

CDR3 length equals 14 residues. Deletions cut 2 bases from V and 0 bases from J, with 8 bases between. Looked up from germline, CDR1 is SGHTS and CDR2 is YDEGEE. The protocol was immunoSEQ multiplex PCR, while the TCRdb copy is restricted to in-frame clones and leaves out a portion. Among more than 75,000 clones, 80% to 95% were seen once, and the ten largest hold just under 0.35%. Note on this clone: As yet, its antigen is unknown.

This receptor was taken from a human donor who was the organ donor for an intestinal transplant. The chain uses TRBV5-8 and TRBJ1-1; D is uncertain. The source was unstimulated CD4+ T cells sorted from spleen or lymph node cells, collected before transplant. The CDR3 region is CASSLGRLNTEAFF. DNA of the CDR3: TGTGCCAGCAGCTTAGGGAGGCTGAACACTGAAGCTTTCTTT.